Below are 23 T cell receptor beta chains sequenced from a single sample in a study of tumor-infiltrating lymphocytes in localized non-small cell lung cancer. Profiling relied on immunoSEQ multiplex PCR, and the TCRdb table lists in-frame clones only, not all of them. The sample holds 10,000 to 15,000 clones, 80% to 85% seen once. Specimen: uninvolved lung tissue not adjacent to the tumor. These receptors were taken from a human donor with non-small cell lung cancer.

The chain joins TRBV5-6 to TRBJ2-1, with 8 bases identical to TRBD2. Per germline, CDR1 SGHDT and CDR2 YYEEEE. This CDR3 comprises 18 residues. J was trimmed by 4 bases and V by 4 bases; bases with no gene match: 16. The CDR3 coding sequence is TGTGCCAGCAGCCAGTCTCACGTCGGGGGGGCCCTATACAATGAGCAGTTCTTC. This translates into CASSQSHVGGALYNEQFF.

V gene TRBV7-6 combines with J gene TRBJ2-6, with 9 positions matching TRBD2. After removal of 1 base from V and 2 bases from J, the junction contained 6 bases not matched to a gene. Germline CDR1 SGHVS, CDR2 FNYEAQ. This CDR3 is 18 amino acids long. CDR3 loop: CASSLVGGGAAGANVLTF. CDR3 nucleotides: TGTGCCAGCAGCTTAGTCGGCGGGGGGGCCGCTGGGGCCAACGTCCTGACTTTC.

The genes are TRBV28 and TRBJ2-4; D not certain. The CDR3 is made up of 11 amino acids. The V end was cut by 9 bases, the J end by 2 bases, with 5 bases between. Per the germline V gene, CDR1 is MDHEN and CDR2 is SYDVKM. The CDR3 is CASTSKNIQYF. The DNA of the CDR3 is TGTGCCAGTACATCCAAAAACATTCAGTACTTC.

The rearrangement links TRBV19 to TRBJ1-5; D call uncertain. This CDR3 has 13 residues. The germline V and J ends were trimmed by 11 bases and 4 bases, with 15 bases remaining between them. The germline V gene encodes CDR1 LNHDA and CDR2 SQIVND (reference sequence). The CDR3 spells CAGLWLANQPQHF. In DNA form, the CDR3 reads TGTGCCGGGCTATGGCTAGCAAATCAGCCCCAGCATTTT.

The gene calls are TRBV11-2 and TRBJ2-7; D unclear. V lost 8 bases and J 5 bases, leaving 16 bases between the germline ends. The CDR3 is 13 amino acids. Germline loops: CDR1 SGHAT, CDR2 FQNNGV. This CDR3 reads CASALRLLHEQYF. The CDR3 region has the DNA TGTGCCAGCGCACTAAGACTCCTCCACGAGCAGTACTTC. Full variable domain (remainder filled in from reference TRBV11-2 and TRBJ2-7): EAGVAQSPRYKIIEKRQSVAFWCNPISGHATLYWYQQILGQGPKLLIQFQNNGVVDDSQLPKDRFSAERLKGVDSTLKIQPAKLEDSAVYLCASALRLLHEQYFGPGTRLTVT.

V usage is TRBV6-4 and J usage is TRBJ1-6; D is ambiguous. CDR3 length: 15 amino acids. V dropped 2 bases and J dropped 6 bases, with 11 bases sitting between them. Looked up from germline, CDR1 is MRHNA and CDR2 is SNTAGT. In nucleotides, the CDR3 is TGTGCCAGCAGTGACGGTTTTTCCCTTAATTCACCCCTCCACTTT. Protein product: CASSDGFSLNSPLHF.

The rearrangement joins TRBV4-3 to TRBJ1-3; D is undetermined. Per germline, CDR1 LGHNA and CDR2 YSLEER. The CDR3 has 17 residues. The V and J ends lost 1 base and 4 bases respectively, with 17 bases between them. The CDR3 DNA follows: TGCGCCAGCAGCCAAGTTAACGGACTGTCGAGCGGAAACACCATATATTTT. Translation: CASSQVNGLSSGNTIYF.

The chain employs TRBV5-4 and TRBJ1-4, with 7 nucleotides matching TRBD1. With V trimmed by 3 bases and J by 5 bases, 4 bases remained unmatched. The CDR3 runs to 14 residues. CDR1 is SGHNT, CDR2 YYREEE, per germline (reference sequence). CDR3 sequence: CASSSGGRNEKLFF. The CDR3 bases are TGTGCCAGCAGCTCAGGGGGGAGGAATGAAAAACTGTTTTTT.

V and J are TRBV6-1 and TRBJ1-5, with unresolved D. This CDR3 is built from 15 residues. Trimming left V 7 bases short and J 1 base short, with 14 bases between. CDR1 and CDR2 (germline): MNHNS, SASEGT. CDR3 residues: CASTPGGPSNQPQHF. In nucleotides, the CDR3 is TGTGCCAGCACCCCCGGCGGGCCGAGCAATCAGCCCCAGCATTTT.

The V and J genes are TRBV7-2 and TRBJ1-5; a weak D match, TRBD1 (5 bases). Germline V lookup: CDR1 SGHTA, CDR2 FQGNSA. Trimming cost V 0 bases and J 7 bases, with 7 bases left between them. The CDR3 sequence is 13 residues long. The CDR3 spells CASSLARGQPQHF. DNA for the CDR3: TGTGCCAGCAGCTTAGCCCGGGGCCAGCCCCAGCATTTT. The entire variable domain, with the rest obtained from reference TRBV7-2 and TRBJ1-5, is as follows: GAGVSQSPSNKVTEKGKDVELRCDPISGHTALYWYRQSLGQGLEFLIYFQGNSAPDKSGLPSDRFSAERTGGSVSTLTIQRTQQEDSAVYLCASSLARGQPQHFGDGTRLSIL.

The chain is built from TRBV6-1 and TRBJ2-7; possibly TRBD1 or TRBD2 for D (5 bases each). The CDR3 loop spans 14 amino acids. V lost 6 bases and J 3 bases, leaving 15 bases between the germline ends. Per germline, CDR1 MNHNS and CDR2 SASEGT. Written as DNA, the CDR3 is TGTGCCAGCAGGTGGGACCTAACCCTCTACGAGCAGTACTTC. Translated: CASRWDLTLYEQYF.

Worth noting for this clone: The junction departs from germline at one end; a sequencing error may be responsible. The V gene is TRBV28, the J gene TRBJ1-4; D may be TRBD1 (5 bases). From germline, CDR1 is MDHEN and CDR2 SYDVKM. The CDR3 totals 14 residues. The CDR3 region has the DNA TGTGCCAGCATGGGACGCTTTTTCGTAGGGGCCAGGGCTTTT. Its translation is CASMGRFFVGARAF.

V gene TRBV19 combines with J gene TRBJ1-2; D not certain. The germline gives CDR1 LNHDA, CDR2 SQIVND (reference sequence). Trimming removed 8 bases from V and 3 bases from J, with 19 bases in between. The CDR3 has 15 residues. CDR3 protein: CASSQPGIPDYGYTF. The CDR3 nucleotides are TGTGCCAGTTCACAACCTGGGATTCCGGACTATGGCTACACCTTC.

V usage is TRBV9 and J usage is TRBJ1-2; D remains ambiguous. The CDR3 has 12 residues. Germline V gives CDR1 SGDLS, CDR2 YYNGEE. The germline V and J ends were trimmed by 3 bases and 7 bases, with 10 bases remaining between them. CDR3 nucleotides: TGTGCCAGCAGCGGCGGGCCCGTTGGCTACACCTTC. Its translation is CASSGGPVGYTF.

This chain links TRBV2 with TRBJ1-1, with a tentative D call TRBD1 (5 bases). V lost 7 bases to trimming and J lost 2 bases, with 14 bases between them. Germline V lookup: CDR1 SNHLY, CDR2 FYNNEI. CDR3 size: 14 residues. The CDR3 sequence: CASNGGDVNTEAFF. The CDR3 DNA sequence: TGTGCCAGCAATGGGGGTGATGTTAACACTGAAGCTTTCTTT.

This chain links TRBV7-2 with TRBJ1-2; D unclear. Trimming took 5 bases from V and 6 from J, leaving 22 bases between them. The CDR3 runs 16 residues. The germline CDR1 and CDR2 sequences are SGHTA and FQGNSA. The CDR3 bases are TGTGCCAGCAGCCAGGAAGGGAGTCAGCAGGCGAATGGCTACACCTTC. Translation gives CASSQEGSQQANGYTF.

The gene calls are TRBV10-3 and TRBJ1-1; 9 nucleotides line up with TRBD1. V lost 8 bases to trimming and J lost 3 bases; unmatched junction nucleotides: 4. The CDR3 totals 13 residues. Germline lookup yields CDR1 ENHRY and CDR2 SYGVKD. The CDR3 DNA is TGTGCCATCCAGGACAGGGGTGACACTGAAGCTTTCTTT. It encodes CAIQDRGDTEAFF.

The V gene is TRBV7-2, the J gene TRBJ1-2, with unresolved D. The CDR3 contains 13 residues. Trimming took 0 bases from V and 5 from J, leaving 7 bases between them. CDR1 SGHTA and CDR2 FQGNSA come from the germline V gene. The CDR3 sequence: CASSLAGSYGYTF. The DNA of the CDR3 is TGTGCCAGCAGCTTAGCCGGGAGTTATGGCTACACCTTC.

The rearrangement joins TRBV7-2 to TRBJ2-1; no clear D gene. The CDR3 runs 11 residues. V dropped 2 bases and J dropped 7 bases, with 3 bases sitting between them. The germline CDR1 and CDR2 sequences are SGHTA and FQGNSA. CDR3 in DNA: TGTGCCAGCAGCTTACATAATGAGCAGTTCTTC. Translation: CASSLHNEQFF. The variable domain in full, completed from reference TRBV7-2 and TRBJ2-1, reads GAGVSQSPSNKVTEKGKDVELRCDPISGHTALYWYRQSLGQGLEFLIYFQGNSAPDKSGLPSDRFSAERTGGSVSTLTIQRTQQEDSAVYLCASSLHNEQFFGPGTRLTVL.

V and J are TRBV9 and TRBJ1-1; D unclear. Trimming left V 1 base short and J 0 bases short, with 10 bases between. Germline V gene sequence: CDR1 SGDLS, CDR2 YYNGEE. The CDR3 length is 15 residues. CDR3 region: CASSVQSGLNTEAFF. CDR3 DNA sequence: TGTGCCAGCAGCGTACAAAGCGGCTTGAACACTGAAGCTTTCTTT. Full variable domain (outside the CDR3, taken from reference TRBV9 and TRBJ1-1): DSGVTQTPKHLITATGQRVTLRCSPRSGDLSVYWYQQSLDQGLQFLIQYYNGEERAKGNILERFSAQQFPDLHSELNLSSLELGDSALYFCASSVQSGLNTEAFFGQGTRLTVV.

CDR3: CASSRGGEQFF. DNA for the CDR3: TGTGCCAGCTCACGAGGGGGGGAGCAGTTCTTC. The gene calls are TRBV18 and TRBJ2-1; D might be TRBD1 or TRBD2, each matching 6 bases. V dropped 4 bases and J dropped 10 bases, with 8 bases sitting between them. In germline, CDR1 is KGHSH, CDR2 LQKENI. The CDR3 has 11 amino acids.

The V and J genes are TRBV6-5 and TRBJ2-7, with 7 bases aligning to TRBD1. Per the germline V gene, CDR1 is MNHEY and CDR2 is SVGAGI. The V segment lost 4 bases and the J segment 2 bases; nucleotides outside the gene matches: 2. The CDR3 sequence is 13 residues long. As DNA, the CDR3 is TGTGCCAGCAGTTCAGGGGGAACCTACGAGCAGTACTTC. It codes for CASSSGGTYEQYF.

By frequency in the sample, this clone is medium-sized. The rearrangement joins TRBV10-1 to TRBJ2-7, with 7 bases identical to TRBD2. The CDR3 totals 14 residues. With V trimmed by 2 bases and J by 5 bases, 6 bases remained unmatched. CDR1 is WNHNN, CDR2 SYGVQD, per germline (reference sequence). The CDR3 reads CASSENPGRDEQYF. For the CDR3, the DNA is TGCGCCAGCAGTGAGAATCCAGGGAGGGACGAGCAGTACTTC.